This T cell receptor (beta chain) is from a study of cytomegalovirus exposure and HLA in healthy donors (dated by TCRdb to 2016 to 2017). Notes on the research overall: In an earlier analysis of approximately 640 of the donors, approximately 300 Gb of sequence data and approximately 120 million unique TCR beta sequences from roughly 200 million T cells were reported. Rather than using new phenotypic data, the later analysis identified candidate immune exposures from TCR beta sequences and from how often those sequences occurred across donors. An early release covering roughly 580 HLA-typed donors comprised 300 to 350 gigabases of sequencing data and approximately 80 million unique TCR sequences. HLA typing covered class I and class II loci at four-digit resolution. Among some 410 genotyped donors of the cohort, an average of approximately 240,000 unique TCR beta nucleotide sequences were sequenced per donor, roughly 20% of them non-productive. The T cell repertoires of around 670 subjects were profiled by immunosequencing and related to cytomegalovirus serostatus. Along with the roughly 670-subject first cohort, a separate validation cohort of over 90 different subjects was used. A later genetic analysis used genome-wide SNP genotypes for 398 of the 666 donors, treating that subset as a discovery cohort. To predict cytomegalovirus infection status, the study brought together high-throughput TCR immunosequencing, statistical association of individual TCRs with disease status, and machine learning. Donor age, sex, ethnicity and CMV serostatus were compiled together with the repertoire data. The study aimed to test whether cataloging public T cell receptors could reveal signatures of past pathogen exposure. The number of donors typed differed by locus, with about 629-630 for A, B, C, DRB1 and DQB1, roughly 550 for DQA1, about 610 for DPA1, and 472 for DPB1. Of the roughly 400 genotyped donors, 80% to 90% were placed in the genetic ancestry cluster associated with self-reported Caucasian donors. Every repertoire in the discovery cohort had been generated on one and the same sequencing platform. A later analysis re-analyzed previously published TCR beta repertoires from roughly 600 donors and added high-resolution HLA genotyping to study TCR occurrence patterns. Several DR-DQ haplotypes were handled as single units for association and clustering because linkage in the cohort was strong. An earlier analysis of several hundred of the donors used high-throughput TCR beta sequencing to judge whether each TCR beta V gene segment behaved as functional or pseudogenic.

The library was produced with the immunoSEQ multiplex PCR assay. The multiplex PCR relied on a mix of 60 forward primers for TCR Vbeta segments and 13 reverse primers for TCR Jbeta segments. The CDR3 region of rearranged TCR beta genes was amplified from genomic DNA with a multiplex PCR assay. The Illumina HiSeq System was used to sequence the amplified TCR beta libraries as 87-base-pair reads. The authors processed their data as follows. Across the 600 to 700 repertoires, a later analysis counted approximately 83 million unique TCR beta chains, around 10 million of which were shared by at least two donors. To remove PCR and sequencing errors, raw reads were error-corrected and collapsed into unique sequences using a nearest-neighbor algorithm that merged closely related sequences. CDR3 sequences were aligned to IMGT reference sequences to assign V, D and J gene segments. For a sequence to be retained, at least a six-nucleotide match to both a V gene segment and a J gene segment was required. A rearrangement counted as productive if the CDR3 had no stop codons and remained in frame with V and J, and every other rearrangement counted as non-productive. Following IMGT convention, CDR3 was defined as the stretch from the second conserved V-encoded cysteine up to the conserved J-encoded phenylalanine. The earlier analysis of some 600 of the donors excluded sequences that lacked an unambiguous match to a single V gene segment. In an earlier analysis of a few hundred of the donors, V segments were called functional above 56.7% productive rearrangements and were called segregating when the between-donor standard deviation exceeded 5%. A statistical classification framework was built to diagnose cytomegalovirus status from the catalog of TCR beta chain sequences. In a later analysis, TCR nucleotide sequences were compared against IMGT/GENE-DB human TR gene sequences so that V and J genes could be assigned. A later analysis assigned CDR3 sequences and most-parsimonious VDJ recombination scenarios with the TCRdist pipeline. In a later analysis, each TCR beta chain was defined by its CDR3 amino acid sequence together with its V-gene family, and reads without a unique V-gene family were excluded. As a way to deal with suspected cross-contamination and a sequencing artifact, a later analysis dropped 450 to 700 nucleotide sequences that were highly shared and had low generation probability. For each public chain, a later analysis derived a clonal expansion index from normalized ranks of inferred template counts within each repertoire. In a later analysis, generation probabilities were computed using a VDJ recombination model fitted to out-of-frame rearrangements, and the results were checked against IGoR. A later analysis scored TCR-TCR, TCR-HLA and TCR-CMV co-occurrence with hypergeometric tests, applying a repertoire-size bias correction to TCR pairs. In a later analysis, false discovery rates were estimated by permuting HLA or CMV assignments 20 times. In a later analysis, co-occurring TCRs were grouped with DBSCAN, and TCRdist sequence similarity was added when clustering was performed within HLA-allele-positive subsets. Co-occurrence clustering excluded repertoires with fewer than 30,000 or more than 120,000 public chains, plus five with anomalous nucleotide sharing. As stored in TCRdb, this immuneACCESS dataset retains in-frame rearrangements with V and J assigned. A fraction of the clones does not appear; measured against another copy, unresolved V genes explain less than half of the discrepancy, and the remainder lacks a known reason. That table supplies the V and J calls and clone size; D and trimming were determined from the DNA. The sample has around 85,000 clones on record, roughly 80% of them singletons. The ten biggest clones cover 0.8% to 1.1% of the sample.

This clone showed up just a few times. It has no known antigen specificity. Base-call qualities are not available, and no considerably larger clone is one nucleotide away. What the work shows at the level of the full study, not this receptor alone: In a later analysis, TCR association rates were found to vary across HLA loci, with the most associated TCRs seen for DRB1 alleles and the fewest for HLA-C alleles. A few of the identified cytomegalovirus-associated TCR beta chains were confirmed in vitro to be specific for cytomegalovirus antigens. This cohort had only TCR beta chains sequenced, and the lack of alpha or paired-chain data limited which features could be detected. A further reported finding was that TCR beta sequences accurately predicted the HLA-A and HLA-B alleles for most subjects in the first cohort. In a later analysis, most CMV-associated TCR beta chains were found to appear HLA-restricted, with HLA associations seemingly driven largely by CMV exposure. The 87-base-pair reads could not distinguish some IMGT-functional V segments, including TRBV6-2 and TRBV6-3, so those segments were excluded. An association between a missense DCLRE1C variant and V-gene and J-gene trimming of TCR beta chains was found in a later genetic analysis and replicated in an independent cohort. According to a later genetic analysis, donors in an Asian-associated ancestry cluster had fewer N-insertions in productive TCRs than the approximately 670-donor mean. Because HLA typing was missing for some donors at each locus, association tests included only the typed subset. A later analysis reported that several top co-occurrence clusters appeared linked to parvovirus B19, influenza, CMV and Epstein-Barr virus. In a later analysis, HLA-associated TCR beta chains showed more clonal expansion and lower generation probabilities than non-associated chains that were equally common. A total of 150 or so TCR beta chains were listed by the study as associated with cytomegalovirus. An earlier analysis of around 540 of the donors showed that most TCR beta V segments appeared in productive rearrangements either about 87% or about 30% of the time, which broadly matched IMGT annotations. Linkage disequilibrium might explain the correlated functional status among segregating V segments, but an unknown experimental factor could not be ruled out. For the cohort, immune exposure information was limited to CMV serostatus. It was suggested by the authors that the approach could potentially be generalized to other disease states and immunological phenotypes. In a later analysis, 15,000 to 20,000 TCR beta sequences were associated with specific HLA alleles at a false discovery rate of 0.05. A cluster of highly shared sequence variants was judged likely to represent a technical artifact of the sequencing pipeline. Most TCR sequences were seen in very few donors, while some public TCRs were found in many individuals. Sequencing depth was assumed to be roughly uniform across donors in the presence/absence analyses, though that assumption may not hold. Cytomegalovirus status was reported to be diagnosed by the classifier with high specificity and sensitivity in both the original and validation cohorts. Strong co-occurrence of HLA alleles, especially DR and DQ, made assigning TCR associations to individual alleles difficult. Because counts were too low, some 16 rarely observed V segments, including chromosome 9 orphons, were excluded from the earlier analysis of some 540 of the donors.

According to the germline V gene (reference sequence), CDR1 reads LNHDA and CDR2 reads SQIVND. The junction carries 18 bases between V and J, which are trimmed by 6 bases and 3 bases respectively. Measured from the cysteine to the phenylalanine, the CDR3 is 17 residues long. Kept here is only the CDR3 DNA, which spans 51 bases and is read in frame from base 1. In total, approximately 610 healthy bone marrow donors made up the cohort. All cohort members were sampled while nominally healthy, although unrecorded immune exposures were likely present. The donor tested CMV seronegative, placing the donor among the 352 seronegative members of the cohort. A peripheral blood sample was provided by each donor, and peripheral blood mononuclear cells were used for TCR beta sequencing. Genomic DNA extraction from the blood cell samples was performed with the Qiagen DNeasy Blood Extraction Kit.

Input material: PBMCs. The source is a male donor in good health and CMV-seronegative. The chain joins TRBV19 to TRBJ1-6; the D region possibly corresponds to TRBD1 (5 bases align). The CDR3 has the sequence CASRGQGSRNYNSPLHF. The nucleotides are TGTGCCAGTAGGGGGCAAGGTAGCCGGAACTATAATTCACCCCTCCACTTT.